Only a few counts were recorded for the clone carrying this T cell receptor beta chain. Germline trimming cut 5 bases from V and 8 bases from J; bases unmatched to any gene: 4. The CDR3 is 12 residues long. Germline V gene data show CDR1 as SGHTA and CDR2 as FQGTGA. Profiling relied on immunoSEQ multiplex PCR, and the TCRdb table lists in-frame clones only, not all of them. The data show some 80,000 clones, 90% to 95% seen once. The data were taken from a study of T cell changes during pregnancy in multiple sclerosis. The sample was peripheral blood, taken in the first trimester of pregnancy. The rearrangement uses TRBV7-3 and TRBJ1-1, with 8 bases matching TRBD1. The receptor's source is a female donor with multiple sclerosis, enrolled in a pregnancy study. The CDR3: CASSPGGEEAFF. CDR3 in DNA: TGTGCCAGCAGCCCAGGGGGCGAGGAAGCTTTCTTT. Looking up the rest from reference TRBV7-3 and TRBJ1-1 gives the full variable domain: GAGVSQTPSNKVTEKGKYVELRCDPISGHTALYWYRQSLGQGPEFLIYFQGTGAADDSGLPNDRFFAVRPEGSVSTLKIQRTERGDSAVYLCASSPGGEEAFFGQGTRLTVV.